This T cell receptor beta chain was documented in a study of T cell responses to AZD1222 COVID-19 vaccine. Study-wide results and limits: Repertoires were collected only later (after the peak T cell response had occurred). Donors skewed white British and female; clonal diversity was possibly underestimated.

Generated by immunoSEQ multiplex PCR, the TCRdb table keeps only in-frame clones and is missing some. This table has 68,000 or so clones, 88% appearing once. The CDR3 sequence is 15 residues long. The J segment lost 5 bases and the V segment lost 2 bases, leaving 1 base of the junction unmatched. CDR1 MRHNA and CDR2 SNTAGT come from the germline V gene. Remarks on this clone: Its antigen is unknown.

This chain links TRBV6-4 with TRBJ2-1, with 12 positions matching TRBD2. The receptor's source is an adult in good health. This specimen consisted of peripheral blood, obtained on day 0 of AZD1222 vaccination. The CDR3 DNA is TGTGCCAGCAGTGACCGACTAGCGGGGGACAATGAGCAGTTCTTC. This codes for CASSDRLAGDNEQFF.